A selection of T cell receptor beta chains follows, all from one sample in a study of T cells in Graves' hyperthyroidism and ophthalmopathy. MiXCR, run by TCRdb on the multiplex PCR reads, gives a single entry per CDR3 protein. The data hold 500,000 to 650,000 distinct CDR3 sequences, with 46% observed a single time. Material for sequencing was peripheral blood or thyroid tissue (not recorded which). These receptors all stem from an adult woman with Graves' disease, either hyperthyroidism or ophthalmopathy (not recorded which). The CDR3 runs from the conserved cysteine through the conserved F or W. A D gene is named only where the DNA matches it firmly. Expanded clones are given a class, and other clones once, few, many or no size at all.

d_gene: .
abundance: many
v_gene: TRBV2
j_gene: TRBJ2-7
CDR3aa: CASRRVSYEQYF
CDR3nt: TGTGCCAGCAGGAGGGTTTCCTACGAGCAGTACTTC

d_gene: TRBD1
abundance: few
v_gene: TRBV4-2
j_gene: TRBJ1-4
CDR3aa: CASSQTDRGLEKLFF
CDR3nt: TGTGCCAGCAGCCAAACGGACAGGGGGCTGGAAAAACTGTTTTTT

d_gene: .
abundance: .
v_gene: TRBV19
j_gene: TRBJ2-3
CDR3aa: CASNAPPATQYF
CDR3nt: TGTGCCAGTAACGCCCCGCCAGCCACGCAGTATTTT

d_gene: .
abundance: many
v_gene: TRBV7-9
j_gene: TRBJ1-2
CDR3aa: CASSPWGGRGVGYTF
CDR3nt: TGTGCCAGCAGCCCTTGGGGGGGAAGAGGAGTCGGCTACACCTTC

d_gene: TRBD2
abundance: few
v_gene: TRBV4-2
j_gene: TRBJ2-2
CDR3aa: CASSQDIREDTPGELFF
CDR3nt: TGTGCCAGCAGCCAAGATATACGGGAGGACACCCCCGGGGAGCTGTTTTTT

d_gene: .
abundance: .
v_gene: TRBV20-1
j_gene: TRBJ2-7
CDR3aa: CSARGGRVTYEQYF
CDR3nt: TGCAGTGCTAGAGGAGGGCGGGTAACATACGAGCAGTACTTC

d_gene: .
abundance: .
v_gene: TRBV10-3
j_gene: TRBJ1-2
CDR3aa: CAISEGGGGGYGYTF
CDR3nt: TGTGCCATCAGTGAGGGGGGGGGAGGAGGCTATGGCTACACCTTC

d_gene: TRBD2
abundance: many
v_gene: TRBV24-1
j_gene: TRBJ2-2
CDR3aa: CATSDLSERGNTGELFF
CDR3nt: TGTGCCACCAGTGATTTGTCGGAGCGGGGCAACACCGGGGAGCTGTTTTTT

d_gene: TRBD1
abundance: many
v_gene: TRBV20-1
j_gene: TRBJ1-5
CDR3aa: CSAHPQGAGNQPQHF
CDR3nt: TGCAGTGCCCATCCTCAGGGGGCTGGAAATCAGCCCCAGCATTTT

d_gene: TRBD1
abundance: .
v_gene: TRBV7-9
j_gene: TRBJ2-4
CDR3aa: CASSLGTGKNIQYF
CDR3nt: TGTGCCAGCAGCTTAGGGACAGGGAAAAACATTCAGTACTTC

d_gene: .
abundance: many
v_gene: TRBV29-1
j_gene: TRBJ2-2
CDR3aa: CSVERQVGGELFF
CDR3nt: TGCAGCGTTGAAAGACAGGTCGGAGGGGAGCTGTTTTTT

d_gene: .
abundance: .
v_gene: TRBV4-2
j_gene: TRBJ2-1
CDR3aa: CASSKGGAGEQFF
CDR3nt: TGTGCCAGCAGCAAGGGGGGGGCAGGTGAGCAGTTCTTC

d_gene: .
abundance: .
v_gene: TRBV6-4
j_gene: TRBJ2-3
CDR3aa: CASSVEVDSTDTQYF
CDR3nt: TGTGCCAGCAGTGTCGAAGTTGATAGCACAGATACGCAGTATTTT

d_gene: .
abundance: many
v_gene: TRBV7-8
j_gene: TRBJ2-7
CDR3aa: CASSHQPNEQYF
CDR3nt: TGTGCCAGCAGCCACCAACCCAACGAGCAGTACTTC

d_gene: TRBD1
abundance: many
v_gene: TRBV29-1
j_gene: TRBJ1-2
CDR3aa: CSVNDGQGVYGYTF
CDR3nt: TGCAGCGTTAATGATGGACAGGGCGTCTACGGCTACACCTTC

d_gene: .
abundance: .
v_gene: TRBV18
j_gene: TRBJ1-3
CDR3aa: CASSSRTESSGNTIYF
CDR3nt: TGTGCCAGCTCATCCCGAACCGAAAGCTCTGGAAACACCATATATTTT

d_gene: TRBD2
abundance: many
v_gene: TRBV7-2
j_gene: TRBJ2-6
CDR3aa: CASSLVGWRESTGANVLTF
CDR3nt: TGTGCCAGCAGCTTAGTGGGGTGGCGGGAGTCTACCGGGGCCAACGTCCTGACTTTC

d_gene: .
abundance: .
v_gene: TRBV7-2
j_gene: TRBJ2-7
CDR3aa: CASSLGRGIDEQYF
CDR3nt: TGTGCCAGCAGCTTAGGTCGAGGGATTGACGAGCAGTACTTC

d_gene: .
abundance: many
v_gene: TRBV29-1
j_gene: TRBJ2-7
CDR3aa: CSVDLQGTYEQYF
CDR3nt: TGCAGCGTTGATCTACAGGGAACCTACGAGCAGTACTTC

d_gene: TRBD2
abundance: many
v_gene: TRBV5-5
j_gene: TRBJ2-2
CDR3aa: CASSSGLAGFTGELFF
CDR3nt: TGTGCCAGCAGCTCGGGACTAGCGGGATTCACCGGGGAGCTGTTTTTT

d_gene: .
abundance: .
v_gene: TRBV18
j_gene: TRBJ1-1
CDR3aa: CASSPARSMNTEAFF
CDR3nt: TGTGCCAGCTCACCCGCCAGATCAATGAACACTGAAGCTTTCTTT

d_gene: .
abundance: few
v_gene: TRBV7-3
j_gene: TRBJ2-1
CDR3aa: CASSRDNYNEQFF
CDR3nt: TGTGCCAGCAGCAGGGACAACTACAATGAGCAGTTCTTC

d_gene: TRBD1
abundance: many
v_gene: TRBV25-1
j_gene: TRBJ1-2
CDR3aa: CASERTGDYGYTF
CDR3nt: TGTGCCAGCGAAAGGACAGGGGACTATGGCTACACCTTC

d_gene: TRBD2
abundance: .
v_gene: TRBV15
j_gene: TRBJ2-2
CDR3aa: CATSSLSGSGELFF
CDR3nt: TGTGCCACCAGCAGCTTGAGCGGGAGCGGGGAGCTGTTTTTT

d_gene: .
abundance: many
v_gene: TRBV5-1
j_gene: TRBJ1-3
CDR3aa: CASSLASDSGNTIYF
CDR3nt: TGCGCCAGCAGCCTCGCTTCGGACTCTGGAAACACCATATATTTT

d_gene: TRBD2
abundance: .
v_gene: TRBV20-1
j_gene: TRBJ2-2
CDR3aa: CSAWGSLAGGSGELFF
CDR3nt: TGCAGTGCTTGGGGTTCACTAGCGGGAGGATCCGGGGAGCTGTTTTTT

d_gene: .
abundance: many
v_gene: TRBV5-6
j_gene: TRBJ2-7
CDR3aa: CASSLEQAVAAYEQYF
CDR3nt: TGTGCCAGCAGCTTGGAACAGGCGGTTGCGGCCTACGAGCAGTACTTC

d_gene: TRBD1
abundance: many
v_gene: TRBV19
j_gene: TRBJ2-5
CDR3aa: CASSTTGGRETQYF
CDR3nt: TGTGCCAGTAGTACAACAGGGGGACGAGAGACCCAGTACTTC

d_gene: .
abundance: many
v_gene: TRBV20-1
j_gene: TRBJ2-7
CDR3aa: CSATTGGRGLAGSYEQYF
CDR3nt: TGCAGTGCCACCACAGGGGGCAGGGGGCTAGCGGGATCATACGAGCAGTACTTC

d_gene: .
abundance: many
v_gene: TRBV15
j_gene: TRBJ1-2
CDR3aa: CATSRGGGIGYGYTF
CDR3nt: TGTGCCACCAGCAGAGGGGGAGGGATTGGCTATGGCTACACCTTC

d_gene: .
abundance: .
v_gene: TRBV20-1
j_gene: TRBJ1-1
CDR3aa: CSALRGTLGTEAFF
CDR3nt: TGCAGTGCCCTGCGGGGCACCTTGGGCACTGAAGCTTTCTTT

d_gene: TRBD1
abundance: many
v_gene: TRBV5-1
j_gene: TRBJ2-2
CDR3aa: CASRPGTGASNTGELFF
CDR3nt: TGCGCCAGCAGACCCGGGACAGGGGCCTCGAACACCGGGGAGCTGTTTTTT

d_gene: .
abundance: few
v_gene: TRBV7-2
j_gene: TRBJ1-5
CDR3aa: CASSSRTGQPQHF
CDR3nt: TGTGCCAGCAGCTCCCGGACGGGACAGCCCCAGCATTTT

d_gene: .
abundance: few
v_gene: TRBV20-1
j_gene: TRBJ1-6
CDR3aa: CSAIVGQLNSPLHF
CDR3nt: TGCAGTGCGATTGTGGGACAATTGAATTCACCCCTCCACTTT

d_gene: TRBD1
abundance: many
v_gene: TRBV6-1
j_gene: TRBJ1-6
CDR3aa: CAARLTGAVNSPLHF
CDR3nt: TGTGCCGCTCGACTGACAGGGGCTGTGAATTCACCCCTCCACTTT

d_gene: TRBD2
abundance: .
v_gene: TRBV10-3
j_gene: TRBJ2-5
CDR3aa: CASSPLGGAAEETQYF
CDR3nt: TGTGCCAGCAGCCCCCTGGGAGGGGCGGCAGAAGAGACCCAGTACTTC

d_gene: .
abundance: .
v_gene: TRBV20-1
j_gene: TRBJ1-4
CDR3aa: CSARVATNEKLFF
CDR3nt: TGCAGTGCTAGAGTTGCAACTAATGAAAAACTGTTTTTT

d_gene: TRBD1
abundance: .
v_gene: TRBV20-1
j_gene: TRBJ1-2
CDR3aa: CSAGQTGRLMNGYTF
CDR3nt: TGCAGTGCTGGCCAGACAGGGCGTTTGATGAATGGCTACACCTTC

d_gene: .
abundance: many
v_gene: TRBV10-1
j_gene: TRBJ2-7
CDR3aa: CASSDKPGPSYEQYF
CDR3nt: TGCGCCAGCAGTGATAAGCCGGGACCATCCTACGAGCAGTACTTC

d_gene: .
abundance: few
v_gene: TRBV24-1
j_gene: TRBJ2-5
CDR3aa: CATSDLATGSHQETQYF
CDR3nt: TGTGCCACCAGTGATCTAGCGACAGGGTCTCACCAAGAGACCCAGTACTTC

d_gene: .
abundance: many
v_gene: TRBV7-8
j_gene: TRBJ2-7
CDR3aa: CASSLYHEQYF
CDR3nt: TGTGCCAGCAGCTTGTACCACGAGCAGTACTTC

d_gene: .
abundance: many
v_gene: TRBV20-1
j_gene: TRBJ2-2
CDR3aa: CSARDRSVNTGELFF
CDR3nt: TGCAGTGCTAGAGATCGCAGCGTTAACACCGGGGAGCTGTTTTTT

d_gene: .
abundance: .
v_gene: TRBV5-4
j_gene: TRBJ2-5
CDR3aa: CASSMQGNQYF
CDR3nt: TGTGCCAGCAGCATGCAGGGGAACCAGTACTTC